The 25 T cell receptor beta chains given below trace back to one sample, sequenced in a study of T cells in Graves' hyperthyroidism and ophthalmopathy. From RNA transcripts, TCR beta CDR3 regions were amplified. First-round RT-PCR of the TCR CDR3 relied on the HTBI primer set. MiXCR, applied by TCRdb to the multiplex PCR reads, yields one record per CDR3 protein. The sample has about 300,000 distinct CDR3 sequences, about 25% seen once; the top ten hold around 30%. Sequenced: blood. The receptors stem from a man in his forties with Graves' hyperthyroidism that later progressed to Graves' ophthalmopathy.

V usage is TRBV6-2 or TRBV6-3 and J usage is TRBJ1-5; weak D call: TRBD1 (6 bases). Trimming took 0 bases from V and 6 from J, leaving 15 bases between them. CDR1 MNHEY and CDR2 SVGEGT come from the germline V gene. CDR3 length: 16 amino acids. This chain's CDR3 is CASSYSGGLLGQPQHF. CDR3 coding DNA: TGTGCCAGCAGTTACTCAGGGGGGCTCCTCGGTCAGCCCCAGCATTTT.

This clonotype was counted many times. The V and J genes are TRBV5-1 and TRBJ2-7; 15 bases match TRBD2. After removal of 4 bases from V and 3 bases from J, the junction contained 8 bases not matched to a gene. The germline V gene encodes CDR1 SGHRS and CDR2 YFSETQ. The CDR3 has 17 residues. The CDR3, as DNA: TGCGCCAGCAGCCGAGGACTAGCGGGAGGGCCTGGCTACGAGCAGTACTTC. This gives the protein CASSRGLAGGPGYEQYF.

This chain connects TRBV4-1 to TRBJ2-7, with unresolved D. V lost 0 bases and J 3 bases, leaving 12 bases between the germline ends. In germline, CDR1 is MGHRA, CDR2 YSYEKL. The CDR3 length is 15 residues. CDR3 in DNA: TGCGCCAGCAGCCAAGAGTCGAGGCTAGGCTACGAGCAGTACTTC. Translation: CASSQESRLGYEQYF.

This clonotype was seen only a few times. The chain employs TRBV5-1 and TRBJ2-2; possibly TRBD1 or TRBD2 for D (5 bases each). The CDR3 contains 16 residues. V lost 4 bases to trimming and J lost 6 bases, with 19 bases between them. Germline lookup yields CDR1 SGHRS and CDR2 YFSETQ. CDR3 in amino acids: CASSTPGPPSSGELFF. The DNA for the CDR3 is TGCGCCAGCAGCACCCCGGGACCCCCATCGTCCGGGGAGCTGTTTTTT.

This clonotype was observed many times. The chain combines TRBV29-1 with TRBJ2-5; D may be TRBD1 (6 bases). The germline V gene has CDR1 SQVTM and CDR2 ANQGSEA. This CDR3 is 13 amino acids long. V dropped 5 bases and J dropped 2 bases, with 12 bases sitting between them. The CDR3 DNA sequence: TGCAGCGTTAGGACAGACCTTCAAGAGACCCAGTACTTC. Its protein product is CSVRTDLQETQYF.

The genes are TRBV7-9 and TRBJ1-5; D gene ambiguous. The CDR3 runs 14 residues. In germline, CDR1 is SEHNR, CDR2 FQNEAQ (reference sequence). V shed 3 bases and J shed 5 bases, with 11 bases lying between them. CDR3 DNA sequence: TGTGCCAGCAGCTTTGCCGGAACCGATCAGCCCCAGCATTTT. It specifies CASSFAGTDQPQHF. Variable domain in full (rest from reference TRBV7-9 and TRBJ1-5): DTGVSQNPRHKITKRGQNVTFRCDPISEHNRLYWYRQTLGQGPEFLTYFQNEAQLEKSRLLSDRFSAERPKGSFSTLEIQRTEQGDSAMYLCASSFAGTDQPQHFGDGTRLSIL.

This clonotype appeared many times. The V gene is TRBV11-3, the J gene TRBJ2-2; tentatively, D is TRBD2 (6 bases). The germline gives CDR1 SGHNT, CDR2 YENEEA. V dropped 2 bases and J dropped 7 bases, with 11 bases sitting between them. The CDR3 spans 14 residues. This CDR3 reads CASSLRAGNGELFF. Here the CDR3 DNA reads TGTGCCAGCAGCTTAAGGGCGGGAAACGGGGAGCTGTTTTTT.

The table lists this clonotype with many counts. DNA for the CDR3: TGTGCCAGCAGTCCAGGGGGGGCAGACTCCTATAATTCACCCCTCCACTTT. Translated, it gives CASSPGGADSYNSPLHF. The chain uses TRBV28 and TRBJ1-6; TRBD1 agrees at 7 bases. In germline, CDR1 is MDHEN, CDR2 SYDVKM. The CDR3 has 17 residues. V shed 5 bases and J 0 bases; nucleotides not matched to a gene: 7.

The chain's CDR3 is CASTSGTASGNTIYF. DNA of the CDR3: TGTGCCAGCACCTCTGGGACAGCCTCTGGAAACACCATATATTTT. The chain recombines TRBV9 with TRBJ1-3; 7 bases are a match to TRBD1. CDR3 length: 15 amino acids. V was pared by 6 bases and J by 0 bases, with 6 bases of the junction left unmatched. Germline V gene data show CDR1 as SGDLS and CDR2 as YYNGEE.

This clonotype was recorded many times. The chain links TRBV4-1 to TRBJ1-6; D not resolved. From germline, CDR1 is MGHRA and CDR2 YSYEKL. The CDR3 spans 15 residues. The V end was cut by 0 bases, the J end by 7 bases, with 10 bases between. CDR3 loop: CASSQENHGNSPLHF. CDR3 sequence (DNA): TGCGCCAGCAGCCAAGAGAATCACGGGAATTCACCCCTCCACTTT.

This clonotype was recorded a few times. The J gene is TRBJ1-2, the V gene TRBV6-1; the D is unclear. CDR1 and CDR2 (germline): MNHNS, SASEGT. This CDR3 region has 14 residues. Trimming removed 10 bases from V and 2 bases from J, with 17 bases in between. The CDR3 DNA is TGTGCCATTAACTCTGACGGACGGAACTATGGCTACACCTTC. Amino acid sequence: CAINSDGRNYGYTF.

This clonotype was seen many times. This chain uses TRBV28 with TRBJ2-2, with a possible D match to TRBD2 (5 bases). CDR3 length: 13 residues. The germline CDR1 and CDR2 sequences are MDHEN and SYDVKM. V shed 6 bases and J shed 5 bases, with 10 bases lying between them. The CDR3 bases are TGTGCCAGCAGCCCCTCGGGAACCGGGGAGCTGTTTTTT. Its protein product is CASSPSGTGELFF.

V and J are TRBV7-2 and TRBJ1-5; D gene ambiguous. Trimming left V 0 bases short and J 7 bases short, with 7 bases between. In germline, CDR1 is SGHTA, CDR2 FQGNSA. This CDR3 is 13 amino acids long. CDR3 in DNA: TGTGCCAGCAGCTTAGCGACCCCCCAGCCCCAGCATTTT. Translating gives CASSLATPQPQHF.

The V and J genes are TRBV28 and TRBJ1-5, with D possibly TRBD1 on 6 matching bases. The CDR3 sequence is 16 residues long. The germline V and J ends were trimmed by 5 bases and 0 bases, with 14 bases remaining between them. CDR1 and CDR2 (germline): MDHEN, SYDVKM. In nucleotides, the CDR3 is TGTGCCAGCAGTCAATTGACAGGATATAGCAATCAGCCCCAGCATTTT. Its protein product is CASSQLTGYSNQPQHF.

For this clonotype: A single base separates this from a much larger clone, so it may be a read error. The chain recombines TRBV6-1 with TRBJ2-7; D unresolved. CDR3 length equals 13 residues. Looked up from germline, CDR1 is MNHNS and CDR2 is SASEGT. V lost 7 bases and J lost 3, with 13 bases in between. The CDR3 DNA reads TGTGCCAGCATCGGTCTAGGTGGCTACGAGCAGTACTTC. Translating it yields CASIGLGGYEQYF.

The table lists this clonotype with many counts. The chain links TRBV3-1 to TRBJ1-1, with TRBD1 matching over 7 bases. There are 14 residues in the CDR3. J was trimmed by 4 bases and V by 5 bases; bases with no gene match: 7. Per the germline V gene, CDR1 is LGHDT and CDR2 is YNNKEL (reference sequence). Here the CDR3 reads CASSFRPGGTEAFF. The CDR3 region has the DNA TGTGCCAGCAGCTTTCGACCAGGGGGCACTGAAGCTTTCTTT.

This clonotype was counted at least ten times. This sequence joins TRBV2 and TRBJ1-6; possible D gene TRBD1, 6 bases. V dropped 3 bases and J dropped 11 bases, with 11 bases sitting between them. Germline V gene sequence: CDR1 SNHLY, CDR2 FYNNEI. The CDR3 runs 13 residues. The CDR3 protein is CASSDLPGAPLHF. CDR3 coding DNA: TGTGCCAGCAGTGATCTACCAGGGGCACCCCTCCACTTT.

In this sample, this clonotype turned up many times. The rearrangement joins TRBV6-5 to TRBJ2-5; D ambiguous. The V gene's germline CDR1 is MNHEY and CDR2 SVGAGI. The CDR3 extends over 14 amino acids. V was pared by 0 bases and J by 3 bases, with 8 bases between. The CDR3 bases are TGTGCCAGCAGTTACTCTGAGAAAAAAGAGACCCAGTACTTC. Translated: CASSYSEKKETQYF.

There are many counts of this clonotype. V gene TRBV6-5 combines with J gene TRBJ1-2, with 7 bases matching TRBD1. With V trimmed by 0 bases and J by 5 bases, 6 bases remained unmatched. Germline lookup yields CDR1 MNHEY and CDR2 SVGAGI. CDR3 size: 15 residues. This CDR3 reads CASSYSTGTGYGYTF. CDR3 bases: TGTGCCAGCAGTTACTCGACAGGGACTGGGTATGGCTACACCTTC.

This clonotype was found many times. The chain joins TRBV30 to TRBJ2-5; tentatively, D is TRBD2 (5 bases). V dropped 3 bases and J dropped 2 bases, with 13 bases sitting between them. The CDR3 consists of 14 residues. CDR1 GTSNPN and CDR2 SVGIG come from the germline V gene (reference sequence). The CDR3 reads CAWRKGVGQETQYF. DNA of the CDR3: TGTGCCTGGAGAAAGGGAGTTGGTCAAGAGACCCAGTACTTC.

In this sample, this clonotype turned up many times. The rearrangement joins TRBV7-3 to TRBJ2-5; 7 bases match TRBD1. Germline CDR1 and CDR2: SGHTA and FQGTGA. Losses at the gene ends were 5 bases for V and 1 base for J; bases not matched to a gene: 4. The CDR3 is 14 residues long. CDR3 DNA sequence: TGTGCCAGCAGCCCCCGGGACAGCCAAGAGACCCAGTACTTC. The encoded protein is CASSPRDSQETQYF.

The CDR3 DNA reads TGCAGTGCTAGAGGGACAGTGCCACGGACTAACTATGGCTACACCTTC. Translation: CSARGTVPRTNYGYTF. This chain connects TRBV20-1 to TRBJ1-2, with D tentatively TRBD1 (6 bases). From germline, CDR1 is DFQATT and CDR2 SNEGSKA (reference sequence). The CDR3 is made up of 16 amino acids. Trimming cost V 1 base and J 0 bases, with 15 bases left between them.

This clonotype was counted ten times or more. The chain carries TRBV18 and TRBJ2-5, with D hard to call. CDR3 length equals 15 residues. Germline lookup yields CDR1 KGHSH and CDR2 LQKENI. Trimming took 3 bases from V and 1 from J, leaving 12 bases between them. CDR3 DNA sequence: TGTGCCAGCTCACCCATACGCGGACCCCAAGAGACCCAGTACTTC. The encoded protein is CASSPIRGPQETQYF.

This clonotype was counted ten times or more. Just one base apart from a much larger clone, this may be a read error. The chain employs TRBV28 and TRBJ2-7, with 8 nucleotides matching TRBD2. The CDR3 is 15 amino acids. J was trimmed by 2 bases and V by 2 bases; bases with no gene match: 5. CDR1 MDHEN and CDR2 SYDVKM come from the germline V gene. The CDR3 sequence: CASSLSLGRAYEQYF. CDR3 nucleotides: TGTGCCAGCAGTTTAAGTCTCGGGAGGGCCTACGAGCAGTACTTC.

In its sample, this clonotype was seen many times. The chain combines TRBV12-5 with TRBJ1-6; D is ambiguous. The CDR3 has 13 residues. The ends were cut back, 7 bases at V and 7 bases at J, with 11 bases in the middle. The germline V gene has CDR1 LGHNT and CDR2 FRNRAP. CDR3 DNA sequence: TGTGCTAGTGTTGGGCCAGCCAATTCACCCCTCCACTTT. Its translation: CASVGPANSPLHF.